The 7 T cell receptor beta chains presented below share a single source sample, sequenced in a study of T cells in Graves' hyperthyroidism and ophthalmopathy. The CDR3 regions of TCR beta were amplified from RNA transcripts. The TCR CDR3 was amplified in a first-round RT-PCR using the HTBI primer set. TCRdb fed the multiplex PCR reads into MiXCR, producing one record per CDR3 protein. The sample includes 550,000 to 600,000 distinct CDR3 sequences, about 43% of them seen just once. The specimen sequenced was peripheral blood or thyroid tissue (not recorded which). All receptors come from an adult woman with Graves' disease, either hyperthyroidism or ophthalmopathy (not recorded which).

A few counts support this clonotype. J is TRBJ2-3 and V is TRBV7-9, with TRBD2 matching over 12 bases. The V gene's germline CDR1 is SEHNR and CDR2 FQNEAQ (reference sequence). The trim removed 3 bases at V and 4 bases at J, leaving 5 bases unmatched. This CDR3 is 16 amino acids long. CDR3 DNA sequence: TGTGCCAGCAGCTTCCTAGCGGGAGGGCCAGCAGATACGCAGTATTTT. This encodes CASSFLAGGPADTQYF.

CDR3 residues: CSARDRGPGYTF. The CDR3 bases are TGCAGCGCACGAGACAGGGGGCCTGGCTACACCTTC. J is TRBJ1-2 and V is TRBV29-1; 10 bases align to TRBD1. The germline V gene has CDR1 SQVTM and CDR2 ANQGSEA. This CDR3 is built from 12 residues. V lost 7 bases, J lost 7 bases, and 6 bases stayed unmatched. Supplemented by reference TRBV29-1 and TRBJ1-2, the full variable domain reads SAVISQKPSRDICQRGTSLTIQCQVDSQVTMMFWYRQQPGQSLTLIATANQGSEATYESGFVIDKFPISRPNLTFSTLTVSNMSPEDSSIYLCSARDRGPGYTFGSGTRLTVV.

This clonotype has ten or more counts. The chain employs TRBV20-1 and TRBJ2-7, with D hard to call. This CDR3 is built from 14 residues. V was pared by 0 bases and J by 4 bases, with 13 bases between. Looked up from germline, CDR1 is DFQATT and CDR2 is SNEGSKA (reference sequence). The DNA for the CDR3 is TGCAGTGCTAGAGATCTGGGGTTGGGGTACGAGCAGTACTTC. Its protein is CSARDLGLGYEQYF.

The chain carries TRBV20-1 and TRBJ1-5; 9 nucleotides line up with TRBD1. Germline V lookup: CDR1 DFQATT, CDR2 SNEGSKA (reference sequence). V dropped 4 bases and J dropped 5; count of bases not matched to a gene: 6. The CDR3 sequence is 14 residues long. In nucleotides, the CDR3 is TGCAGTGCTACCGGGACAGGGTGGGATCAGCCCCAGCATTTT. As protein: CSATGTGWDQPQHF.

To note about this clonotype: Because the CDR3's place on the DNA is in doubt, the DNA is left out and the CDR3 is given as listed by TCRdb. The chain couples TRBV24-1 to TRBJ1-1. The CDR3 adds up to 22 amino acids, both ends counted. From germline, CDR1 is KGHDR and CDR2 SFDVKD. The chain's CDR3 is CATSTSYRETQYFGPGTPEAFF.

This clonotype was seen repeatedly, ten times or more. The V gene is TRBV7-9, the J gene TRBJ1-2; tentatively, D is TRBD1 (5 bases). The CDR3 is made up of 14 amino acids. Germline lookup yields CDR1 SEHNR and CDR2 FQNEAQ (reference sequence). V gave up 6 bases and J gave up 6 bases, with 17 bases separating them. The CDR3 sequence: CASSSSGGRNGYTF. CDR3 in DNA: TGTGCCAGCAGTTCCAGCGGGGGAAGAAATGGCTACACCTTC.

This clonotype was observed at least ten times. This chain links TRBV10-3 with TRBJ1-4; TRBD1 agrees at 7 bases. Germline V gives CDR1 ENHRY, CDR2 SYGVKD. The V gene end was trimmed by 10 bases and the J gene end by 1 base; junction bases not matched to a gene: 3. This CDR3 spans 13 amino acids. In DNA form, the CDR3 reads TGTGCCACCGGACAGGAAACTAATGAAAAACTGTTTTTT. This codes for CATGQETNEKLFF.